Each of the 19 T cell receptor beta chains below was sequenced from the same sample in a study of T cell responses to AZD1222 COVID-19 vaccine. The table came from immunoSEQ multiplex PCR; TCRdb's copy has only in-frame clones and leaves some out. The data contain approximately 74,000 clones, 80% to 85% of them singletons. The sample here was peripheral blood, taken on day 0 of AZD1222 vaccination. These receptors all come from an adult in good health.

The rearrangement uses TRBV7-9 and TRBJ1-1; D is unclear. Germline V gene lookup returns CDR1 SEHNR and CDR2 FQNEAQ (reference sequence). The V gene lost 2 bases and the J gene lost 4 bases, with 5 bases spanning the gap. The CDR3 runs to 12 residues. This chain's CDR3 is CASSLSFTEAFF. In DNA form, the CDR3 reads TGTGCCAGCAGCTTAAGTTTCACTGAAGCTTTCTTT.

The J gene is TRBJ2-7, the V gene TRBV11-1, with TRBD2 matching 12 bases. V lost 0 bases and J lost 0; bases outside the gene matches: 6. CDR3 length: 18 residues. Germline V lookup: CDR1 SGHAT, CDR2 FQDESV (reference sequence). In DNA form, the CDR3 reads TGTGCCAGCAGCTTAGCGTGGCTAGCGGGGGGGACCTCCTACGAGCAGTACTTC. Amino acid sequence: CASSLAWLAGGTSYEQYF.

The chain employs TRBV4-1 and TRBJ1-2, with a weak D call TRBD1 (5 bases). V was clipped by 3 bases and J by 2 bases, with 16 bases between them. Germline V gives CDR1 MGHRA, CDR2 YSYEKL. The CDR3 runs 16 residues. CDR3 sequence reads: CASSHNPRDVNYGYTF. CDR3 in DNA: TGCGCCAGCAGCCATAACCCCCGGGACGTAAACTATGGCTACACCTTC.

The CDR3 nucleotides read TGTGCCATCAGTGGGGAAGGGGACAATCAGCCCCAGCATTTT. Its translation: CAISGEGDNQPQHF. This chain connects TRBV10-3 to TRBJ1-5; D perhaps matches TRBD1 (5 bases). Germline CDR1 reads ENHRY; CDR2 reads SYGVKD. Between the trimmed V and J ends, which lost 4 bases and 3 bases, there was a span of 10 bases. The length of the CDR3 is 14 residues.

This chain links TRBV19 with TRBJ1-6, with 10 nucleotides matching TRBD1. The length of the CDR3 is 15 residues. J was trimmed by 10 bases and V by 5 bases; bases with no gene match: 8. Germline V lookup: CDR1 LNHDA, CDR2 SQIVND (reference sequence). The CDR3 loop is CASSPAGTGASPLHF. The CDR3 DNA follows: TGTGCCAGTAGTCCCGCGGGGACAGGGGCATCACCCCTCCACTTT.

A few counts support this clone. The CDR3: CASSPPGGTGEKLFF. The CDR3 nucleotides read TGCGCCAGCAGCCCCCCCGGGGGCACCGGTGAAAAACTGTTTTTT. This sequence joins TRBV4-1 and TRBJ1-4, with D possibly TRBD1 on 6 matching bases. Trimming took off 4 bases at V and 7 bases at J, with 16 bases between the two ends. The CDR3 length is 15 residues. From germline, CDR1 is MGHRA and CDR2 YSYEKL.

V gene TRBV15 combines with J gene TRBJ2-2; the D gene is possibly TRBD1 (5 bases). The V gene lost 0 bases and the J gene lost 6 bases, with 14 bases spanning the gap. Germline lookup yields CDR1 LNHNV and CDR2 YYDKDF (reference sequence). This CDR3 has 16 residues. CDR3 in amino acids: CATSRDIRDLAGELFF. In nucleotides, the CDR3 is TGTGCCACCAGCAGAGATATCAGGGATCTTGCCGGGGAGCTGTTTTTT.

The genes are TRBV13 and TRBJ1-2; TRBD1 matches at 7 bases. Trimming at V came to 6 bases and at J to 2 bases, leaving 3 bases not matched to a gene. CDR3 length: 13 amino acids. Germline V gene data show CDR1 as PRHDT and CDR2 as FYEKMQ (reference sequence). DNA for the CDR3: TGTGCCAGCAGTTTGACAGGGAACTATGGCTACACCTTC. It is translated as CASSLTGNYGYTF.

The rearrangement links TRBV5-5 to TRBJ2-3; D remains ambiguous. This CDR3 has 17 amino acids. Trimming shortened V by 0 bases and J by 6 bases, and 20 bases separated the two germline ends. Germline V lookup: CDR1 SGHKS, CDR2 YYEKEE (reference sequence). DNA for the CDR3: TGTGCCAGCAGCTTGGCCCTCAGCGTGACTTCCGCGGATACGCAGTATTTT. Translation gives CASSLALSVTSADTQYF.

The rearrangement links TRBV6-2 or TRBV6-3 to TRBJ2-2; no clear D. The germline V gene encodes CDR1 MNHEY and CDR2 SVGEGT. This CDR3 has 14 amino acids. V was trimmed by 6 bases and J by 2 bases, leaving 10 bases between them. The CDR3 DNA follows: TGTGCCAGCAGCCGACCCTTTAACACCGGGGAGCTGTTTTTT. Its protein is CASSRPFNTGELFF.

The chain combines TRBV23-1 with TRBJ1-1; no reliable D call. TRBV23-1 is flagged as an ORF with uncertain function. Trimming shortened V by 4 bases and J by 0 bases, and 15 bases separated the two germline ends. The length of the CDR3 is 16 residues. For the CDR3, the DNA is TGCGCCAGCAGTCGCAACCAGAAAGAAATGAACACTGAAGCTTTCTTT. Encoded protein: CASSRNQKEMNTEAFF.

Comment on this clone: Mismatch with germline at one junction end may stem from a read error. The genes are TRBV7-7 and TRBJ2-7; D gene uncertain. Germline V lookup: CDR1 SSHAT, CDR2 FNYEAQ (reference sequence). The CDR3 is made up of 13 amino acids. CDR3 region: CASSLERSGEQYF. The CDR3 bases are TGTGCTAGCAGCTTAGAACGCTCTGGCGAGCAGTACTTC.

This clone was observed a few times. V is TRBV12-5 and J is TRBJ1-3; D not certain. CDR1 is LGHNT and CDR2 is FRNRAP in the germline V gene. This CDR3 comprises 12 residues. V was shortened by 1 base and J by 8 bases, with 6 bases between the two germline ends. CDR3 amino acids: CASGLEGDTIYF. CDR3 DNA sequence: TGTGCTAGTGGTTTGGAAGGTGACACCATATATTTT.

The V gene is TRBV5-1, the J gene TRBJ1-4; D uncertain. Per germline, CDR1 SGHRS and CDR2 YFSETQ. The germline V and J ends were trimmed by 0 bases and 7 bases, with 13 bases remaining between them. The CDR3 covers 15 residues. CDR3 in DNA: TGCGCCAGCAGCTTGGACAGTGCGAGTGGTGAAAAACTGTTTTTT. Encoded protein: CASSLDSASGEKLFF.

The chain carries TRBV14 and TRBJ1-1, with TRBD1 as a possible D gene (6 bases). CDR1 and CDR2 (germline): SGHDN, FVKESK. The CDR3 spans 14 residues. V lost 1 base and J lost 6, with 12 bases in between. CDR3 coding DNA: TGTGCCAGCAGCCAAGCCTCCGGGACATCTGAAGCTTTCTTT. Its translation: CASSQASGTSEAFF.

The gene calls are TRBV10-1 and TRBJ2-7; TRBD1 agrees at 9 bases. The germline CDR1 and CDR2 sequences are WNHNN and SYGVQD (reference sequence). V shed 6 bases and J 7 bases; nucleotides not matched to a gene: 10. This CDR3 has 14 amino acids. DNA of the CDR3: TGCGCCAGCAGCCCACAGGGGGCGATGGGAGAGCAGTACTTC. It is translated as CASSPQGAMGEQYF.

The chain carries TRBV7-2 and TRBJ1-2; D uncertain. The germline gives CDR1 SGHTA, CDR2 FQGNSA. This CDR3 is 14 amino acids long. V dropped 2 bases and J dropped 8 bases, with 15 bases sitting between them. CDR3 coding DNA: TGTGCCAGCAGCTTATACGACTCTACGCGGGGCTACACCTTC. This encodes CASSLYDSTRGYTF.

The table lists this clone with a count of one. The rearrangement links TRBV4-3 to TRBJ2-1, with D perhaps TRBD2 (6 bases). Per the germline V gene, CDR1 is LGHNA and CDR2 is YSLEER. The CDR3 extends over 16 amino acids. Trimming cost V 3 bases and J 0 bases, with 12 bases left between them. CDR3 loop: CASSHAGTLSYNEQFF. Written as DNA, the CDR3 is TGCGCCAGCAGCCACGCCGGGACTCTCTCCTACAATGAGCAGTTCTTC.

This clone came up once. The genes are TRBV10-1 and TRBJ1-3; TRBD1 might be the D (5 bases). Trimming took 2 bases from V and 2 from J, leaving 7 bases between them. This CDR3 spans 14 amino acids. Germline assignment: CDR1 WNHNN and CDR2 SYGVQD (reference sequence). The CDR3 loop reads CASSEAGTGNTIYF. In DNA, the CDR3 is TGCGCCAGCAGTGAGGCAGGGACTGGAAACACCATATATTTT.